The T cell receptor beta chain described here comes from a study of T cell responses to AZD1222 COVID-19 vaccine. Study results and limitations: Most donors were white British and more were female, and clonal diversity was possibly underestimated.

Libraries were prepared by immunoSEQ multiplex PCR; TCRdb keeps only in-frame clonotypes and omits some of them. The table lists 150,000 to 200,000 clones, 90% of them singletons. The CDR3 totals 14 residues. Trimming at V came to 3 bases and at J to 0 bases, leaving 2 bases not matched to a gene. From germline, CDR1 is SEHNR and CDR2 FQNEAQ (reference sequence). About this clone itself: Its specificity is not known.

The sequencing used peripheral blood, collected on day 0 of AZD1222 vaccination. The sequence was obtained from an adult in good health. V usage is TRBV7-9 and J usage is TRBJ2-7; 7 nucleotides agree with TRBD2. The CDR3 is CASSLSSGSYEQYF. CDR3 in DNA: TGTGCCAGCAGCTTGTCTAGCGGCTCCTACGAGCAGTACTTC.